The rows below give T cell receptor beta chains drawn from one sample of a study of control samples from healthy donors and cancer patients. TCRdb's copy holds only in-frame clones and misses some; the assay was immunoSEQ multiplex PCR. The table lists about 51,000 clones, 80% of them singletons. Sequenced input: blood. The receptors were gathered from a man aged 65 to 85 in good health. Each CDR3 is given with its conserved first and last residue. D genes are given only for firm matches. Not every row has a clone size; where given, it reads once, few, many or a size class.

clone_size,d_call,j_call,v_call,cdr3_aa,cdr3_nt
once,NA,TRBJ1-5,TRBV6-5,CASSYSVLGRPQHF,TGTGCCAGCAGTTACTCTGTATTGGGTAGGCCCCAGCATTTT
NA,NA,TRBJ2-2,TRBV10-2,CAAPRAHQPETGELFF,TGCGCTGCGCCCCGGGCCCACCAGCCAGAAACCGGGGAGCTGTTTTTT
few,NA,TRBJ2-6,TRBV27,CASSSLDYSGANVLTF,TGTGCCAGCAGTTCCTTGGACTACTCTGGGGCCAACGTCCTGACTTTC
NA,TRBD1,TRBJ1-2,TRBV5-1,CASSPRQGNYGYTF,TGCGCCAGCAGCCCCAGACAGGGAAACTATGGCTACACCTTC
NA,NA,TRBJ1-5,TRBV5-1,CASSPDMSRQPQHF,TGCGCCAGCAGCCCCGACATGTCAAGACAGCCCCAGCATTTT
NA,TRBD2,TRBJ2-5,TRBV20-1,CSASPSGEETQYF,TGCAGTGCTAGTCCTAGCGGGGAAGAGACCCAGTACTTC
NA,NA,TRBJ2-5,TRBV2,CASSEIPGGQGPQYF,TGTGCCAGCAGTGAAATTCCCGGCGGTCAAGGGCCCCAGTACTTC
NA,NA,TRBJ2-7,TRBV11-3,CASSSFDRPYEQYF,TGTGCCAGCAGCTCCTTTGACAGGCCCTACGAGCAGTACTTC
few,NA,TRBJ1-1,TRBV5-1,CASSTNMNTEAFF,TGCGCCAGCAGCACGAACATGAACACTGAAGCTTTCTTT
once,TRBD1,TRBJ2-5,TRBV2,CASRPPQGARETQYF,TGTGCCAGCAGACCGCCCCAGGGGGCGCGAGAGACCCAGTACTTC
few,NA,TRBJ2-5,TRBV7-2,CASSLNRGETQYF,TGTGCCAGCAGCTTAAACCGCGGAGAGACCCAGTACTTC
NA,NA,TRBJ2-7,TRBV27,CASSPYLGESYEQYF,TGTGCCAGCAGTCCCTATCTAGGGGAATCCTACGAGCAGTACTTC
once,TRBD1,TRBJ2-5,TRBV5-8,CASSPTGRGETQYF,TGTGCCAGCAGCCCGACAGGGAGAGGAGAGACCCAGTACTTC
few,NA,TRBJ2-5,TRBV7-2,CASSSSRTVQETQYF,TGTGCCAGCAGCTCGAGTCGGACGGTCCAAGAGACCCAGTACTTC
NA,TRBD1,TRBJ2-1,TRBV2,CASAEQGKAYGEQFF,TGTGCCAGCGCCGAACAGGGGAAAGCATACGGTGAGCAGTTCTTC
few,NA,TRBJ2-1,TRBV5-5,CASSPRDFYNEQFF,TGTGCCAGCAGCCCTAGGGATTTCTACAATGAGCAGTTCTTC
NA,TRBD1,TRBJ1-4,TRBV29-1,CSVAGTGNEKLFF,TGCAGCGTAGCCGGGACAGGCAATGAAAAACTGTTTTTT
NA,TRBD1,TRBJ1-2,TRBV28,CASRDRDAYGYTF,TGTGCCAGCAGGGACAGGGATGCCTATGGCTACACCTTC
NA,TRBD2,TRBJ2-1,TRBV6-4,CASSDPGLAGDYNEQFF,TGTGCCAGCAGTGACCCGGGACTAGCGGGGGATTACAATGAGCAGTTCTTC
NA,NA,TRBJ1-2,TRBV19,CASSDAGPGYGYTF,TGTGCCAGTAGCGACGCGGGACCTGGCTATGGCTACACCTTC
NA,TRBD1,TRBJ2-7,TRBV6-1,CASSAYKGQGPYEQYF,TGTGCCAGCAGTGCTTACAAGGGACAGGGACCCTACGAGCAGTACTTC
NA,TRBD1,TRBJ2-5,TRBV10-2,CASSELPGRGPQETQYF,TGCGCCAGCAGTGAGTTACCGGGAAGGGGGCCACAAGAGACCCAGTACTTC
NA,NA,TRBJ2-3,TRBV12-3/TRBV12-4,CASSWGTDTQYF,TGTGCCAGCAGTTGGGGCACAGATACGCAGTATTTT
NA,NA,TRBJ2-7,TRBV19,CASSISSGRNEQYF,TGTGCCAGTAGTATATCCTCGGGACGAAACGAGCAGTACTTC
once,NA,TRBJ1-1,TRBV5-1,CASSGRGNTEAFF,TGCGCCAGCAGCGGGCGGGGGAACACTGAAGCTTTCTTT
NA,NA,TRBJ1-5,TRBV5-1,CASRPSSGGNQPQHF,TGCGCCAGCAGACCTTCCTCAGGGGGCAATCAGCCCCAGCATTTT
NA,NA,TRBJ2-7,TRBV10-3,CAIKKDTGRYEQYF,TGTGCCATCAAAAAGGATACCGGCCGATACGAGCAGTACTTC
NA,NA,TRBJ1-1,TRBV6-6,CASSSMNTEAFF,TGTGCCAGCAGTTCCATGAACACTGAAGCTTTCTTT
few,NA,TRBJ1-2,TRBV7-9,CASSLTGWDYGYTF,TGTGCCAGCAGTCTAACAGGGTGGGACTATGGCTACACCTTC
NA,NA,TRBJ1-2,TRBV30,CAWKKYYGYTF,TGTGCCTGGAAGAAGTACTATGGCTACACCTTC
NA,TRBD1,TRBJ2-2,TRBV24-1,CATSDPHGTGGTGELFF,TGTGCCACCAGTGATCCACATGGGACAGGGGGAACCGGGGAGCTGTTTTTT
NA,TRBD2,TRBJ2-7,TRBV2,CASSPGTSGWAGLGEQYF,TGTGCCAGCAGTCCCGGGACTAGCGGGTGGGCCGGTTTGGGGGAGCAGTACTTC
few,NA,TRBJ1-6,TRBV20-1,CSATDKGQGYNSPLHF,TGCAGTGCTACTGACAAGGGGCAGGGGTATAATTCACCCCTCCACTTT
few,TRBD2,TRBJ2-2,TRBV7-3,CASSLEGLAGSGELFF,TGTGCCAGCAGCTTAGAAGGCCTAGCGGGGTCCGGGGAGCTGTTTTTT
NA,TRBD1,TRBJ2-7,TRBV5-6,CASSSRQGAFHEQYF,TGTGCCAGCAGTTCCCGACAGGGGGCATTCCACGAGCAGTACTTC
NA,NA,TRBJ2-3,TRBV11-3,CASRSGADTQYF,TGTGCCAGCAGATCAGGGGCAGATACGCAGTATTTT
NA,NA,TRBJ1-5,TRBV10-2,CASSVGDQPQHF,TGCGCCAGCAGTGTAGGGGATCAGCCCCAGCATTTT
NA,TRBD1,TRBJ1-1,TRBV11-3,CASSPRNRGQTEAFF,TGTGCCAGCAGCCCCCGGAACAGGGGGCAAACTGAAGCTTTCTTT
NA,TRBD2,TRBJ2-1,TRBV7-9,CASSTSGGEYEQFF,TGTGCCAGCAGCACCAGCGGGGGAGAATATGAGCAGTTCTTC
NA,TRBD1,TRBJ1-4,TRBV7-9,CASSVRLQGWEKLFF,TGTGCCAGCAGCGTCCGCCTACAGGGGTGGGAAAAACTGTTTTTT